These 27 T cell receptor beta chains originate from one sample sequenced in a study of cytomegalovirus exposure and HLA in healthy donors. PCR primers comprised 60 Vbeta and 13 Jbeta primers. Generated by immunoSEQ multiplex PCR, the TCRdb table keeps only in-frame clones and is missing some. Of approximately 53,000 clones in the sample, about 77% were seen once. Sequencing was performed on PBMCs. Receptors originate from a woman aged 35 to 49 in good health and CMV-seropositive.

The V gene is TRBV6-5, the J gene TRBJ1-6; possible D gene TRBD1, 5 bases. V dropped 8 bases and J dropped 10 bases, with 18 bases sitting between them. In germline, CDR1 is MNHEY, CDR2 SVGAGI. CDR3 length: 14 residues. This chain's CDR3 is CASGSQGNGSPLHF. DNA of the CDR3: TGTGCCAGCGGTTCGCAGGGAAATGGCTCACCCCTCCACTTT.

The V call is TRBV5-6, the J call TRBJ1-2; the D gene is possibly TRBD1 (5 bases). In germline, CDR1 is SGHDT, CDR2 YYEEEE. This CDR3 is built from 13 residues. V was clipped by 0 bases and J by 7 bases, with 10 bases between them. CDR3: CASSLEGLGGYTF. Written as DNA, the CDR3 is TGTGCCAGCAGCTTGGAGGGGTTAGGTGGCTACACCTTC.

This chain uses TRBV30 with TRBJ2-7; TRBD1 is a possible D gene (5 bases). Germline V gene sequence: CDR1 GTSNPN, CDR2 SVGIG (reference sequence). V was pared by 3 bases and J by 3 bases, with 9 bases between. The CDR3 is 12 amino acids. For the CDR3, the DNA is TGTGCCTGGAGCACGACAGTCTACGAGCAGTACTTC. Encoded protein: CAWSTTVYEQYF.

This chain links TRBV7-9 with TRBJ2-1; 12 nucleotides match TRBD1. V was pared by 1 base and J by 10 bases, with 11 bases of the junction left unmatched. The V gene's germline CDR1 is SEHNR and CDR2 FQNEAQ (reference sequence). This CDR3 has 17 residues. Here the CDR3 reads CASSLVGGTGGRKEQFF. In DNA, the CDR3 is TGTGCCAGCAGCTTAGTTGGAGGGACAGGGGGCCGAAAAGAGCAGTTCTTC.

CDR3 residues: CASIRTGAPTDYGYTF. The CDR3 coding sequence is TGTGCCAGCATCAGGACAGGGGCCCCCACGGACTATGGCTACACCTTC. The V and J genes are TRBV21-1 and TRBJ1-2; the table's D call, TRBD1, was not checked against the DNA. TRBV21-1 is a recognized pseudogene. This CDR3 contains 16 residues.

To note about this clone: The same CDR3 is also encoded by other DNA sequences in this sample. J is TRBJ1-1 and V is TRBV5-6; D not resolved. The CDR3 is 11 residues long. V lost 2 bases and J lost 5, with 4 bases in between. Germline CDR1 and CDR2: SGHDT and YYEEEE. The CDR3 spells CASSFGTEAFF. The CDR3 DNA reads as TGTGCCAGCAGCTTCGGGACTGAAGCTTTCTTT.

The chain uses TRBV7-8 and TRBJ1-3; D gene ambiguous. The V gene lost 0 bases and the J gene lost 0 bases, with 18 bases spanning the gap. The CDR3 loop spans 19 amino acids. Germline CDR1 reads SGHVS; CDR2 reads FQNEAQ. CDR3 sequence: CASSLARLISSSSGNTIYF. Here the CDR3 DNA reads TGTGCCAGCAGCTTAGCCAGGCTTATATCTTCAAGCTCTGGAAACACCATATATTTT. The full variable domain, in which reference TRBV7-8 and TRBJ1-3 provide the parts outside the CDR3, is GAGVSQSPRYKVAKRGQDVALRCDPISGHVSLFWYQQALGQGPEFLTYFQNEAQLDKSGLPSDRFFAERPEGSVSTLKIQRTQQEDSAVYLCASSLARLISSSSGNTIYFGEGSWLTVV.

The chain is built from TRBV7-8 and TRBJ1-6; D might be TRBD1 (6 bases). The CDR3 runs to 16 residues. Germline assignment: CDR1 SGHVS and CDR2 FQNEAQ. Trimming removed 7 bases at V and 0 bases at J, with 13 bases between. The chain's CDR3 is CASTQRGSSYNSPLHF. In nucleotides, the CDR3 is TGTGCCAGCACCCAAAGGGGGAGCTCCTATAATTCACCCCTCCACTTT.

This chain joins TRBV6-5 and TRBJ2-1; 7 nucleotides line up with TRBD1. The V and J ends lost 0 bases and 2 bases, in that order; junction bases with no gene match: 4. CDR3 size: 16 residues. Germline-derived CDR1 and CDR2 are MNHEY and SVGAGI. The CDR3 protein is CASSYSAGGPYNEQFF. CDR3 DNA sequence: TGTGCCAGCAGTTACTCCGCAGGGGGACCCTACAATGAGCAGTTCTTC.

This rearrangement joins TRBV29-1 to TRBJ2-1, with D possibly TRBD2 on 6 matching bases. CDR1 is SQVTM, CDR2 ANQGSEA, per germline. Trimming shortened V by 7 bases and J by 9 bases, and 19 bases separated the two germline ends. The CDR3 totals 13 residues. CDR3 nucleotide sequence: TGCAGCGCTGAGGACCCGGGGGATAGTGAGCAGTTCTTC. This translates into CSAEDPGDSEQFF.

This clone showed up just a few times. The gene calls are TRBV1 and TRBJ1-1. TRBV1 is termed a pseudogene. The CDR3 covers 14 residues. CDR3 DNA: TGCACCAGCAGCCAAGATCCCGTGAACACTGAAGCTTTCTTT. It is translated as CTSSQDPVNTEAFF.

This clone was counted a few times. J is TRBJ2-2 and V is TRBV5-1; 8 nucleotides agree with TRBD2. The germline gives CDR1 SGHRS, CDR2 YFSETQ. The CDR3 sequence is 16 residues long. V dropped 1 base and J dropped 1; count of bases not matched to a gene: 3. Written as DNA, the CDR3 is TGCGCCAGCAGCTTGATGGCGGGGGGGAACACCGGGGAGCTGTTTTTT. Residues: CASSLMAGGNTGELFF.

The chain has TRBV19 and TRBJ2-2; D might be TRBD2 (6 bases). The CDR3 is 14 residues long. Trimming removed 6 bases from V and 2 bases from J, with 10 bases in between. From germline, CDR1 is LNHDA and CDR2 SQIVND (reference sequence). CDR3 residues: CASRSGLNTGELFF. CDR3 sequence (DNA): TGTGCCAGTAGGTCGGGACTCAACACCGGGGAGCTGTTTTTT.

This clone turned up a few times. This chain connects TRBV4-2 to TRBJ2-3, with D possibly being TRBD2 (6 bases). CDR1 is LGHNA and CDR2 is YNFKEQ in the germline V gene. This CDR3 comprises 14 residues. V dropped 0 bases and J dropped 8 bases, with 12 bases sitting between them. The CDR3 spells CASSQEGRGTTQYF. CDR3 DNA sequence: TGTGCCAGCAGCCAAGAAGGGCGGGGTACTACGCAGTATTTT.

The rearrangement uses TRBV29-1 and TRBJ2-5; tentatively, D is TRBD2 (5 bases). Germline loops: CDR1 SQVTM, CDR2 ANQGSEA. Trimming took off 4 bases at V and 2 bases at J, with 8 bases between the two ends. This CDR3 has 12 amino acids. CDR3 sequence reads: CSVAGEQETQYF. In nucleotides, the CDR3 is TGCAGCGTTGCTGGGGAGCAAGAGACCCAGTACTTC.

The sample holds one count of this clone. The V and J genes are TRBV2 and TRBJ2-7; TRBD1 matches 10 bases. The CDR3 contains 14 residues. V lost 5 bases and J lost 2; bases outside the gene matches: 3. CDR1 and CDR2 from the germline V gene are SNHLY and FYNNEI. The CDR3 DNA reads as TGTGCCAGCAGTCGCGGACAGGGGGCCTACGAGCAGTACTTC. It is translated as CASSRGQGAYEQYF.

The chain recombines TRBV18 with TRBJ2-5; 7 nucleotides match TRBD2. Germline V CDR1 and CDR2: KGHSH, LQKENI. Trimming removed 3 bases from V and 3 bases from J; junction bases left unmatched: 4. This CDR3 comprises 14 residues. The DNA for the CDR3 is TGTGCCAGCTCACCGGGTCGGGGGGAAGAGACCCAGTACTTC. Translated: CASSPGRGEETQYF.

This sequence joins TRBV10-3 and TRBJ2-7; 9 positions match TRBD2. From germline, CDR1 is ENHRY and CDR2 SYGVKD. The V gene end was trimmed by 3 bases and the J gene end by 4 bases; junction bases not matched to a gene: 16. The CDR3 covers 18 residues. As DNA, the CDR3 is TGTGCCATCAGTGACCCCCGTGGGAGTAGCGGGGGAACTTACGAGCAGTACTTC. It is translated as CAISDPRGSSGGTYEQYF.

The gene calls are TRBV5-1 and TRBJ2-1; TRBD2 aligns across 15 bases. V shed 1 base, J shed 6 bases, and the junction held 14 bases outside the gene matches. The CDR3 has 20 amino acids. Germline-derived CDR1 and CDR2 are SGHRS and YFSETQ. CDR3 residues: CASSLWGWTSGGASGNEQFF. CDR3 nucleotides: TGCGCCAGCAGCTTGTGGGGATGGACTAGCGGGGGGGCTTCCGGCAATGAGCAGTTCTTC.

The chain employs TRBV12-5 and TRBJ1-1; no clear D gene. There are 11 residues in the CDR3. With 4 bases removed from V and 5 bases from J, the gap between germline ends came to 5 bases. Germline V gene lookup returns CDR1 LGHNT and CDR2 FRNRAP. The CDR3 bases are TGTGCTAGTGGTTACGGGACTGAAGCTTTCTTT. Encoded protein: CASGYGTEAFF.

The chain couples TRBV6-5 to TRBJ1-3, with a weak D call TRBD1 (5 bases). Trimming stripped 5 bases from V and 6 bases from J, with 14 bases between. The germline CDR1 and CDR2 sequences are MNHEY and SVGAGI. The CDR3 covers 14 residues. The CDR3 region has the DNA TGTGCCAGCAGTACCCAGGGTGGTCTAAACACCATATATTTT. Translating it yields CASSTQGGLNTIYF.

The chain has TRBV5-1 and TRBJ2-1; D is uncertain. The V end lost 2 bases, the J end lost 6 bases, and 9 bases lay between the germline ends. Germline CDR1 is SGHRS and CDR2 is YFSETQ. This CDR3 has 13 residues. The DNA of the CDR3 is TGCGCCAGCAGCTTTCAGGCGTTCAATGAGCAGTTCTTC. It specifies CASSFQAFNEQFF.

The rearrangement links TRBV18 to TRBJ1-2; D not resolved. The CDR3 sequence is 15 residues long. Germline CDR1 reads KGHSH; CDR2 reads LQKENI. The V gene lost 6 bases and the J gene lost 8 bases, with 22 bases spanning the gap. The CDR3: CASSPTKGGGLGYTF. Written as DNA, the CDR3 is TGTGCCAGCTCCCCTACTAAAGGTGGAGGGCTGGGCTACACCTTC.

This clone is a singleton in its sample. The chain is built from TRBV30 and TRBJ1-5, with 7 nucleotides matching TRBD1. Unmatched junction bases numbered 11, after V lost 6 bases and J lost 9 bases. CDR1 and CDR2 from the germline V gene are GTSNPN and SVGIG (reference sequence). The length of the CDR3 is 13 residues. CDR3 nucleotides: TGTGCCTGTGGGACAGAGGAGGATGGGCCCCAGCATTTT. Its protein is CACGTEEDGPQHF.

The chain links TRBV29-1 to TRBJ2-7; 9 positions match TRBD2. The ends lost 5 bases at V and 4 bases at J; junction bases unmatched: 3. This CDR3 spans 12 amino acids. Germline V gene sequence: CDR1 SQVTM, CDR2 ANQGSEA. The CDR3 sequence: CSVTREGYEQYF. The CDR3 nucleotides are TGCAGCGTTACGCGGGAGGGATACGAGCAGTACTTC.

The V gene is TRBV5-4, the J gene TRBJ2-2, with TRBD1 matching 8 bases. The V gene's germline CDR1 is SGHNT and CDR2 YYREEE (reference sequence). There are 16 residues in the CDR3. V gave up 4 bases and J gave up 1 base; unmatched junction bases: 6. The CDR3 nucleotides are TGTGCCAGCAGCCGCAGGACAGGGATGAACACCGGGGAGCTGTTTTTT. Its translation is CASSRRTGMNTGELFF. Full variable domain (remainder filled in from reference TRBV5-4 and TRBJ2-2): ETGVTQSPTHLIKTRGQQVTLRCSSQSGHNTVSWYQQALGQGPQFIFQYYREEENGRGNFPPRFSGLQFPNYSSELNVNALELDDSALYLCASSRRTGMNTGELFFGEGSRLTVL.

This clone was counted only a few times. The CDR3 nucleotides read TGTGCCAGCAGCGCCTCAAGCGGTCTGCCCCAGCATTTT. Protein: CASSASSGLPQHF. J is TRBJ1-5 and V is TRBV9; D is undetermined. Germline CDR1 is SGDLS and CDR2 is YYNGEE. The length of the CDR3 is 13 residues. Deletions cut 3 bases from V and 9 bases from J, with 13 bases between.